Listed below are T cell receptor beta chains from one sample, sequenced in a study of blood T cell repertoires in COVID-19. The data were produced by immunoSEQ multiplex PCR, yet TCRdb's version contains in-frame clones alone and is incomplete. The table has some 250,000 clones, about 83% seen once. Sequences were obtained from peripheral blood. These receptors all come from a young man who had recovered from COVID-19. Both conserved end residues are part of each CDR3. The D gene is left open where the match is weak. Clone size, where shown, is once, few, many, or a class for clones that have expanded.

>TRBV7-8|TRBJ2-2|NA|TRBD1
TGTGCCAGCAGCCCGGGGACAGGGGGAACCGGGGAGCTGTTTTTT
CASSPGTGGTGELFF
>TRBV5-1|TRBJ1-1|NA|NA
TGCGCCAGCAGCTTGGGGGGAGACGCTTTCTTT
CASSLGGDAFF
>TRBV12-5|TRBJ1-6|NA|TRBD1
TGTGCTAGTGGTTTGGTACTAGGACAGGGTTCACCCCTCCACTTT
CASGLVLGQGSPLHF
>TRBV15|TRBJ2-2|NA|NA
TGTGCCACCAGCAGAGTGTTCCAGGCGAACACCGGGGAGCTGTTTTTT
CATSRVFQANTGELFF
>TRBV5-1|TRBJ1-6|NA|NA
TGCGCCAGCAGCCCGCTGACAGCTTATAATTCACCCCTCCACTTT
CASSPLTAYNSPLHF
>TRBV15|TRBJ1-3|NA|NA
TGTGCCACCAGCAGTTGGCCGAACTCTGGAAACACCATATATTTT
CATSSWPNSGNTIYF
>TRBV4-1|TRBJ2-3|NA|NA
TGCGCCAGCAGCCAAGACGTCCCAGATACGCAGTATTTT
CASSQDVPDTQYF
>TRBV10-2|TRBJ2-7|NA|NA
TGCGCCAGCAGTGGGACTCTAAACTACGAGCAGTACTTC
CASSGTLNYEQYF
>TRBV19|TRBJ1-2|NA|NA
TGTGCCAGTAGTTCCATGGGGAGCGAGCCTCATGGCTACACCTTC
CASSSMGSEPHGYTF
>TRBV5-1|TRBJ2-5|few|NA
TGCGCCAGCAGCTTTGGACAGCCCAAAGAGACCCAGTACTTC
CASSFGQPKETQYF
>TRBV24-1|TRBJ2-1|NA|TRBD1
TGTGCCACCAGTGATGGGACAGGGTGGATCGATGAGCAGTTCTTC
CATSDGTGWIDEQFF
>TRBV18|TRBJ1-6|NA|NA
TGTGCCAGCTCACCACTAGACAGCCTTAATTCACCCCTCCACTTT
CASSPLDSLNSPLHF
>TRBV6-5|TRBJ1-1|NA|NA
TGTGCCAGCAGGCAGCGCAGTTCGAACACTGAAGCTTTCTTT
CASRQRSSNTEAFF
>TRBV19|TRBJ2-3|NA|TRBD1
TGTGCCAGTAGTGCCGAAGGGGGCCCAGCCACAGATACGCAGTATTTT
CASSAEGGPATDTQYF
>TRBV4-1|TRBJ1-5|once|NA
TGCGCCAGCAGCCAAGTCCGAGGGGGAAGCAATCAGCCCCAGCATTTT
CASSQVRGGSNQPQHF
>TRBV7-2|TRBJ1-5|once|NA
TGTGCCAGCAGCTTACGAGGCATTCAGCCCCAGCATTTT
CASSLRGIQPQHF
>TRBV7-9|TRBJ1-6|few|NA
TGTGCCAGCAGCCTACAGGGAAATAATTCACCCCTCCACTTT
CASSLQGNNSPLHF
>TRBV6-5|TRBJ2-1|NA|TRBD1
TGTGCCAGCGGGACAGAGCCATACAATGAGCAGTTCTTC
CASGTEPYNEQFF
>TRBV20-1|TRBJ2-6|once|NA
TGCAGTGCTAGTCTAGCCTTCTCTGGGGCCAACGTCCTGACTTTC
CSASLAFSGANVLTF
>TRBV7-6|TRBJ1-4|NA|TRBD1
TGTGCCAGCAGTCGTACGGGACAGCCTAATGAAAAACTGTTTTTT
CASSRTGQPNEKLFF
>TRBV5-1|TRBJ2-5|NA|TRBD2
TGCGCCAGCAGCCAGGGAGCGGGGGGAAAAGAGACCCAGTACTTC
CASSQGAGGKETQYF
>TRBV3-1/TRBV3-2|TRBJ1-6|NA|NA
TGTGCCAGCAGCCAGACCCCGGGCTCCTATAATTCACCCCTCCACTTT
CASSQTPGSYNSPLHF
>TRBV9|TRBJ2-5|NA|TRBD2
TGTGCCAGCAGCCCCCAGCGGGGGGGTCAAGAGACCCAGTACTTC
CASSPQRGGQETQYF
>TRBV2|TRBJ1-1|few|NA
TGTGCCAGCAGTAGAGGACTCCCGAACACTGAAGCTTTCTTT
CASSRGLPNTEAFF
>TRBV18|TRBJ1-1|NA|NA
TGTGCCAGCTCACAAGGCAGGGTTAGATTGAACACTGAAGCTTTCTTT
CASSQGRVRLNTEAFF
>TRBV19|TRBJ1-1|NA|NA
TGTGCCAGTACTCCCCAGGCAGGGAACCATGAATTTTTCTATCGATGGACTGAAGCTTTCTTT
CASTPQAGNHEFFYRWTEAFF
>TRBV19|TRBJ1-1|NA|TRBD1
TGTGCCAGTAGTCCCTCTAGGACAGGGGGAACTGAAGCTTTCTTT
CASSPSRTGGTEAFF
>TRBV5-1|TRBJ1-1|NA|TRBD1
TGCGCCAGCAGCTTTCAGGGGGAGAACACTGAAGCTTTCTTT
CASSFQGENTEAFF
>TRBV19|TRBJ1-5|few|TRBD1
TGTGCCAGTAGTAGCCTAAGGGGGCTTCAAAATCAGCCCCAGCATTTT
CASSSLRGLQNQPQHF
>TRBV5-1|TRBJ2-3|NA|NA
TGCGCCAGCAGCTCTCATCTAGGCACAGATACGCAGTATTTT
CASSSHLGTDTQYF
>TRBV2|TRBJ1-5|NA|TRBD1
TGTGCCAGCAGCACAGGGGTCTACAATCAGCCCCAGCATTTT
CASSTGVYNQPQHF
>TRBV3-1/TRBV3-2|TRBJ2-4|NA|NA
TGTGCCAGCAGCCAAGGCGGTTCCATTCAGTACTTC
CASSQGGSIQYF
>TRBV4-1|TRBJ1-2|NA|NA
TGCGCCAGCAGCCAAGAGCGACTCAGCTATGGCTACACCTTC
CASSQERLSYGYTF
>TRBV5-5|TRBJ1-1|NA|NA
TGTGCCAGCAGCTTGCAAGTTCCAGGGGCCACTGAAGCTTTCTTT
CASSLQVPGATEAFF
>TRBV10-3|TRBJ1-2|NA|NA
TGTGCCATCAGTGAAGTGGCGGACTATGGCTACACCTTC
CAISEVADYGYTF
>TRBV28|TRBJ1-2|NA|NA
TGTGCCAGCAGTTTCCCAGCGGGGCAGGGGATATATGGCTACACCTTC
CASSFPAGQGIYGYTF
>TRBV3-1/TRBV3-2|TRBJ1-3|few|NA
TGTGCCAGCAGCCTCGGGTACGTTAGCTCTGGAAACACCATATATTTT
CASSLGYVSSGNTIYF
>TRBV18|TRBJ1-6|NA|NA
TGTGCCAGCTCACTTCAAGACGGCAGGGGTTCACCCCTCCACTTT
CASSLQDGRGSPLHF
>TRBV2|TRBJ2-1|NA|TRBD1
TGTGCCAGCGGGGCGAGGACAGGGGCCTACAATGAGCAGTTCTTC
CASGARTGAYNEQFF
>TRBV5-1|TRBJ2-3|NA|NA
TGCGCCAGCAACGCCGGGACTCCAAGCACAGATACGCAGTATTTT
CASNAGTPSTDTQYF
>TRBV2|TRBJ1-1|NA|NA
TGTGCCAGCAGTCCACAGGTTCAGCACACTGAAGCTTTCTTT
CASSPQVQHTEAFF
>TRBV5-1|TRBJ2-1|NA|NA
TGCGCCACCGCCCTGGCGCAGGTAAGCACCTACAATGAGCAGTTCTTC
CATALAQVSTYNEQFF
>TRBV6-1|TRBJ1-2|NA|NA
TGTGCCAGCAGTGAGGTATTACAGGGAGCCTTC
CASSEVLQGAF
>TRBV15|TRBJ2-5|NA|NA
TGTGCCACCAGCAGCAGACTAGAGCAAGAGACCCAGTACTTC
CATSSRLEQETQYF